These T cell receptor beta chains were read from a single sample in a study of cytomegalovirus exposure and HLA in healthy donors. Assay used: immunoSEQ multiplex PCR; TCRdb lists only in-frame clones, some missing. The table has about 120,000 clones, 70% to 90% seen once. Sequencing used PBMCs. Receptor source: a young woman in good health and CMV-seronegative. CDR3s include the opening cysteine and the closing phenylalanine or tryptophan. A D gene is named only where the DNA matches it firmly. Clone size is shown for a subset of rows, as once, few, many or a class of expanded clone.

CDR3 protein	CDR3 DNA	clone size	D gene	V gene	J gene
CASSVGPSGGREQFF	TGTGCCAGCAGCGTAGGTCCTAGCGGGGGCCGTGAGCAGTTCTTC	.	TRBD2	TRBV9	TRBJ2-1
CAWSTTSGGIAGELFF	TGTGCCTGGAGTACCACTAGCGGGGGGATTGCCGGGGAGCTGTTTTTT	once	TRBD2	TRBV30	TRBJ2-2
CASSSRLAGGTDTQYF	TGTGCCAGTAGTTCCAGACTAGCGGGGGGCACAGATACGCAGTATTTT	once	TRBD2	TRBV19	TRBJ2-3
CASTRRQGANVLTF	TGTGCCAGCACCCGGAGGCAGGGGGCCAACGTCCTGACTTTC	.	.	TRBV5-8	TRBJ2-6
CATSRDQIPPATDTQYF	TGTGCCACCAGCAGAGATCAGATCCCCCCCGCCACAGATACGCAGTATTTT	.	.	TRBV15	TRBJ2-3
CASSVGGALTNYGYTF	TGTGCCAGCAGCGTCGGGGGGGCCCTGACTAACTATGGCTACACCTTC	.	.	TRBV9	TRBJ1-2
CASSFASGMYEQYF	TGTGCCAGCAGTTTCGCTAGCGGGATGTACGAGCAGTACTTC	.	TRBD2	TRBV2	TRBJ2-7
CASSLPLGAGTTGELFF	TGTGCCAGCAGCTTACCCCTCGGAGCGGGGACGACCGGGGAGCTGTTTTTT	.	TRBD2	TRBV7-9	TRBJ2-2
CAWGSDNDYGYTF	TGTGCCTGGGGATCGGACAACGACTATGGCTACACCTTC	few	.	TRBV30	TRBJ1-2
CASSPDRGLDEQYF	TGTGCCAGTAGTCCGGACAGGGGGCTGGACGAGCAGTACTTC	.	TRBD1	TRBV19	TRBJ2-7
CASSQGDSSYEQYF	TGCGCCAGCAGCCAAGGGGACTCCTCCTACGAGCAGTACTTC	.	.	TRBV4-3	TRBJ2-7
CASTSTDTQYF	TGTGCCAGCACTAGCACAGATACGCAGTATTTT	once	.	TRBV6-1	TRBJ2-3
CASSTQQGAPDTIYF	TGTGCCAGCAGCACGCAACAGGGGGCACCGGACACCATATATTTT	.	TRBD1	TRBV9	TRBJ1-3
CASSQGQGRSSYNEQFF	TGTGCCAGCAGCCAAGGACAGGGCCGGAGCTCCTACAATGAGCAGTTCTTC	.	TRBD1	TRBV5-4	TRBJ2-1
CASSIDLGELFF	TGTGCCAGTAGTATAGATCTCGGGGAGCTGTTTTTT	once	.	TRBV19	TRBJ2-2
CASRQDRGTGNTIYF	TGCGCCAGCCGACAGGACAGAGGTACTGGAAACACCATATATTTT	.	.	TRBV5-1	TRBJ1-3
CASSLAGTGLREQYF	TGTGCCAGCAGCCTGGCCGGGACAGGGCTACGGGAGCAGTACTTC	.	TRBD1	TRBV5-6	TRBJ2-7
CASNQWGGGEVETQYF	TGTGCCAGCAACCAATGGGGCGGGGGGGAAGTGGAGACCCAGTACTTC	.	TRBD2	TRBV11-3	TRBJ2-5
CASNPTGATNQPQHF	TGTGCCAGCAACCCGACAGGGGCCACCAATCAGCCCCAGCATTTT	.	TRBD1	TRBV2	TRBJ1-5
CASSLVRLAGRGETQYF	TGTGCCAGCAGCTTAGTCCGACTAGCGGGGAGAGGTGAGACCCAGTACTTC	.	TRBD2	TRBV7-2	TRBJ2-5
CASSYYAGNPEAFF	TGTGCCAGCAGTTACTACGCAGGGAACCCTGAAGCTTTCTTT	.	.	TRBV6-6	TRBJ1-1
CASSPTADPGTEAFF	TGTGCCAGCAGCCCGACGGCAGATCCGGGCACTGAAGCTTTCTTT	.	.	TRBV6-5	TRBJ1-1
CASSPGTGRSSGANVLTF	TGTGCCAGCAGCCCCGGGACCGGGAGGTCTTCTGGGGCCAACGTCCTGACTTTC	few	TRBD2	TRBV11-1	TRBJ2-6
CASSDSGGNTGELFF	TGTGCCAGCAGTGACTCCGGGGGGAACACCGGGGAGCTGTTTTTT	few	.	TRBV6-4	TRBJ2-2
CASSQDGSYEQYF	TGTGCCAGCAGCCAAGATGGTAGCTACGAGCAGTACTTC	.	.	TRBV14	TRBJ2-7
CASSKGEDQETQYF	TGTGCCAGCAGCAAAGGGGAAGACCAAGAGACCCAGTACTTC	.	.	TRBV9	TRBJ2-5
CASSQSPSLVGTDTQYF	TGCGCCAGCAGCCAAAGCCCGAGTCTCGTGGGCACAGATACGCAGTATTTT	.	.	TRBV4-1	TRBJ2-3
CASSVRVGYTF	TGTGCCAGCAGTGTGAGGGTGGGCTACACCTTC	.	.	TRBV6-1	TRBJ1-2
CASSVTGMDIQYF	TGTGCCAGCAGCGTAACAGGGATGGACATTCAGTACTTC	.	.	TRBV9	TRBJ2-4
CASSLTVSGVTDTQYF	TGTGCCAGCAGCTTAACGGTTAGCGGGGTCACAGATACGCAGTATTTT	.	TRBD2	TRBV7-3	TRBJ2-3
CASSYGRDSYEQYF	TGTGCCAGCAGTTACGGCAGGGATTCCTACGAGCAGTACTTC	.	.	TRBV6-6	TRBJ2-7
CASSRLAGGYETQYF	TGTGCCAGCAGCCGACTAGCGGGGGGGTATGAGACCCAGTACTTC	.	TRBD2	TRBV5-4	TRBJ2-5
CASRLLAGETGELFF	TGTGCCAGCCGACTTCTAGCGGGGGAGACCGGGGAGCTGTTTTTT	once	TRBD2	TRBV11-2	TRBJ2-2
CASSRLAGGIDTGELFF	TGTGCCAGCAGTCGGTTAGCGGGGGGGATCGACACCGGGGAGCTGTTTTTT	.	TRBD2	TRBV7-9	TRBJ2-2
CASSPGDGYEQYF	TGTGCCAGCAGCCCAGGGGACGGTTACGAGCAGTACTTC	.	.	TRBV7-9	TRBJ2-7
CASSQDRAGVQETQYF	TGTGCCAGCAGCCAAGATCGAGCGGGGGTCCAAGAGACCCAGTACTTC	.	TRBD2	TRBV4-2	TRBJ2-5
CASSPRGQNSNQPQHF	TGTGCCAGCAGCCCAAGAGGCCAGAATAGCAATCAGCCCCAGCATTTT	.	.	TRBV6-6	TRBJ1-5
CASSTSTEAGELFF	TGTGCCAGCAGCACCTCGACAGAAGCCGGGGAGCTGTTTTTT	.	.	TRBV11-2	TRBJ2-2
CASRLGTGGIDEQFF	TGTGCCAGCAGACTCGGGACAGGGGGCATCGATGAGCAGTTCTTC	.	TRBD1	TRBV5-4	TRBJ2-1
CASSLEGGSYEQYF	TGTGCCAGCAGCTTGGAAGGGGGCTCCTACGAGCAGTACTTC	.	.	TRBV7-2	TRBJ2-7
CASSPGGGEQYF	TGTGCCAGCAGCCCCGGGGGTGGCGAGCAGTACTTC	.	.	TRBV5-6	TRBJ2-7
CASSQDLLDSSNQPQHF	TGCGCCAGCAGCCAAGATCTCTTGGACAGCTCTAATCAGCCCCAGCATTTT	.	.	TRBV4-1	TRBJ1-5
CAWRAGSYGYTF	TGTGCCTGGAGAGCCGGGAGCTATGGCTACACCTTC	.	.	TRBV30	TRBJ1-2
CASSPQGSYGYTF	TGTGCCAGCAGCCCACAGGGGTCCTATGGCTACACCTTC	.	TRBD1	TRBV7-8	TRBJ1-2
CASRISGGGYEQYF	TGTGCCAGCAGAATTAGCGGGGGGGGTTACGAGCAGTACTTC	.	TRBD2	TRBV2	TRBJ2-7
CASSSRDRLAKNIQYF	TGTGCCAGCAGCTCCCGGGACAGACTAGCCAAAAACATTCAGTACTTC	.	TRBD1	TRBV6-6	TRBJ2-4
CASSLAGGPNTEAFF	TGTGCCAGCAGCTTAGCAGGGGGCCCGAACACTGAAGCTTTCTTT	.	TRBD1	TRBV7-8	TRBJ1-1
CASSPGLAGETQYF	TGTGCCAGCAGCCCAGGACTAGCCGGGGAGACCCAGTACTTC	.	TRBD2	TRBV11-2	TRBJ2-5
CASSSGQGSSYEQYF	TGCGCCAGCAGCTCCGGACAGGGGAGCTCCTACGAGCAGTACTTC	.	TRBD1	TRBV5-1	TRBJ2-7
CASSWDIYNEQFF	TGTGCCAGCAGCTGGGACATATACAATGAGCAGTTCTTC	once	.	TRBV5-4	TRBJ2-1
CASSEDAGLQPQHF	TGTGCCAGCAGCGAAGACGCAGGGCTTCAGCCCCAGCATTTT	.	.	TRBV9	TRBJ1-5
CASTLRDRQAFF	TGCGCCAGCACCCTTCGGGACAGGCAAGCTTTCTTT	once	TRBD1	TRBV10-1	TRBJ1-1
CASTLSGVSGNTIYF	TGTGCCAGCACCCTCTCCGGGGTGTCTGGAAACACCATATATTTT	few	.	TRBV7-9	TRBJ1-3
CASSYSSGNYVQPQHF	TGTGCCAGCAGTTACTCTTCCGGGAACTATGTTCAGCCCCAGCATTTT	.	.	TRBV6-6	TRBJ1-5
CASSLMTDRNQPQHF	TGTGCCAGCAGCCTGATGACCGACAGGAATCAGCCCCAGCATTTT	once	.	TRBV7-6	TRBJ1-5